The present TCR beta chain was sequenced within a study of regulatory T cells in long-lasting Graves disease (dated by TCRdb to 2020 to 2022). Describing the broader study: Antithyroid drugs had been taken for less than 3 months by newly diagnosed Graves' disease patients. TCR sequencing covered around 13 persistent and 20 or so newly diagnosed Graves' disease patients, some 33 samples in total. The study was registered as a clinical trial and conducted in China. This study used TCR sequencing and RNA sequencing of peripheral blood to compare persistent Graves' disease patients against newly diagnosed Graves' disease patients.

Findings and caveats that apply to the study as a whole: Sequencing and analysis were restricted to the TCR beta chain. A larger number of public clonotypes was shared among persistent patients (over 2,500) than among newly diagnosed patients (roughly 980). Only peripheral blood was studied, because thyroid tissue, the primary lesion, was inaccessible. Preferential use of TRBV28, TRBJ1-2 and TRBJ2-5 was observed in persistent disease, whereas TRBV20-1 and TRBJ2-1 were favored in newly diagnosed disease. Compared with newly diagnosed patients, patients with persistent Graves' disease had lower TCR Shannon entropy and fewer highly expanded clones, which suggests clonal expansion. The authors noted that the small sample size was a limitation that may lower accuracy.

After removal of 4 bases from V and 5 bases from J, the junction retains 2 bases not matched to a gene. Sequences SQVTM (CDR1) and ANQGSEA (CDR2) are obtained from the germline V gene. The CDR3 has 11 amino acids, counting the end cysteine and phenylalanine. Only CDR3 DNA remains: 33 bases, in frame from the first base. Taken with the paper, the label for time point translates to: newly diagnosed GD, antithyroid drugs for less than 3 months. For both TCR sequencing and RNA sequencing, RNA was extracted from PBMCs in TRIzol. The diagnosis of Graves' disease followed American Thyroid Association guidelines. Patients for the study were recruited at an endocrinology department in Xi'an, China. From each patient, around 9 milliliters of peripheral blood was collected into an EDTA anticoagulant tube. PBMCs were isolated by Ficoll Paque Plus density gradient separation without further T cell sorting. RNA quality was checked with an Agilent 2100 Bioanalyzer and agarose gel, and concentration with a NanoDrop 2000.

This clonotype was counted ten times or more. Its cognate antigen has yet to be identified. No much larger clone exists at a distance of one base, and base qualities are not known. The method was multiplex PCR. Sequencing relied on an Illumina HiSeq 4000. To build TCR beta libraries, CDR3 regions were amplified by Arm-PCR using iRepertoire HTBI primers. Gel purification was performed on PCR products prior to sequencing. Per the original workflow: A total of around 66 TRBV and approximately 15 TRBJ segments were identified across samples and were used for gene usage analysis of CDR3 amino acid clonotypes. COPE and FqMerger were used to merge filtered high-quality paired reads into contigs. BLAST was used to align contigs to IMGT TRBV, TRBD and TRBJ reference genes, with CDR3 defined following IMGT. Clonotypes above 0.1% frequency were classified as highly expanded clones. Shannon entropy served as the measure of repertoire diversity, while the Gini coefficient captured V-J evenness. Clonotypes shared by more than one individual were considered public. TCRdb passed the public sequencing reads through fastp at Q25 and MiXCR, retaining productive beta sequences. Every distinct CDR3 protein forms one entry, paired with its most common genes and DNA. The V and J calls were not made by the authors but by TCRdb's processing. A total of hundreds of thousands of distinct CDR3 sequences appear in this sample, approximately 13% of them only once. The ten largest clonotypes hold 8% to 10% of the sample.

This sample also belongs to another study, concerning T cells in Graves' hyperthyroidism and ophthalmopathy. The second paper further reports: Graves' hyperthyroidism was defined as stable when no progression to ophthalmopathy occurred over 18 months of follow-up. Hyperthyroidism patients were newly diagnosed, had a disease duration of under 2 months, and were aged 18 to 65 years. Exclusion was applied to patients with uncontrolled infections, other autoimmune diseases, pregnancy or lactation. Diagnoses were established on the basis of clinical symptoms, serum thyroxine and TRAb, thyroid ultrasound, and orbital computed tomography. For the first round of RT-PCR on the TCR CDR3, the HTBI primer set was used together with the Qiagen OneStep RT-PCR kit. Most expanded thyroid clonotypes (frequency above 0.001) were also detected in blood, suggesting blood repertoires may reflect thyroid immune responses. Ophthalmopathy was separated from stable hyperthyroidism by a 13 V-J signature model, with around 88% sensitivity and about 81% specificity obtained in cross-validation and 80%/75% obtained in testing. In validation, progression to ophthalmopathy was predicted by the model with around 71% sensitivity and nearly 75% specificity, a median of approximately 6.5 months before onset. To identify distinguishing TCR V-J signatures, a discovery cohort of 90 to 100 patients was used, comprising under 45 with Graves' ophthalmopathy and about 59 with stable Graves' hyperthyroidism. An independent validation cohort of under 20 hyperthyroidism patients and approximately 17 patients who later progressed to ophthalmopathy tested prospective prediction of ophthalmopathy. The 100 discovery patients were divided at random into training and test sets in a 7:3 ratio. In addition, the study compared T-cell repertoires in thyroid tissue and in blood from six Graves' hyperthyroidism patients. Once sampling was done, hyperthyroidism patients were given methimazole at a starting dose of 30 mg daily, whereas ophthalmopathy patients were given high-dose intravenous methylprednisolone. Libraries were constructed in a second round of multiplex PCR, after which size selection and purification were carried out. Sequencing of the libraries was done on an Illumina HiSeq2000 using paired-end 100 bp reads. SOAPnuke was used to process the raw data, with reads discarded if the reads contained adapters or uncalled bases, had a mean Phred below 15, or lacked an exact constant-primer or identifier match. COPE v1.2.5 was used to merge the high-quality paired reads, and each unique nucleotide sequence was defined as a clonotype. Clonotypes were aligned to IMGT TRBV, TRBD and TRBJ reference segments using MiTCR v1.1. The analysis included only V-J combinations with a frequency above 0.0001, which together covered more than 98% of the repertoires. A TCS score was defined as the ratio of F50 (clonal expansion) to E x V (chaos), with BLOSUM62-based TCRdist applied between CDR3 peptides within each V-J. Welch's t-statistics and random forest reduced approximately 520 V-J features to 10 to 15, which were used in a naive Bayes classifier (R e1071). Sample size was not statistically predetermined, and blinding of investigators to group allocation was not performed. TCR Vbeta CDR3 sequencing of 120 to 150 peripheral blood samples (about 45 ophthalmopathy, 75 hyperthyroidism and roughly 17 progressor patients) is reported in the paper.

The receptor was isolated from a man under 40 with Graves disease. Donor details come from another sample of the same person, matched by shared clones. The specimen was peripheral blood mononuclear cells (PBMCs), collected at new diagnosis, from a patient treated with antithyroid drugs. Recombination connected TRBV29-1 to TRBJ2-7; TRBD2 aligns with 7 central bases. The CDR3 in this case is CSVARGDEQYF. The nucleotide sequence reads as follows: TGCAGCGTTGCACGGGGGGACGAGCAGTACTTC.